This note documents a single T cell receptor (beta chain) sequence. This specimen comes from a study of T cell responses to AZD1222 COVID-19 vaccine. V lost 0 bases and J lost 5, with 11 bases in between. Germline V gene sequence: CDR1 MNHNS, CDR2 SASEGT. This CDR3 is 15 amino acids long. Sequencing was performed with immunoSEQ multiplex PCR; in TCRdb, only in-frame clones are kept and a portion is missing. Counted here are 150,000 or so clones, about 89% occurring once; the ten biggest clones make up less than 1.5%. The source is an adult who received the AZD1222 COVID-19 vaccine. Sample: peripheral blood, taken 28 days after the second AZD1222 dose. This chain uses TRBV6-1 with TRBJ1-5, with a possible D match to TRBD1 (6 bases). In DNA form, the CDR3 reads TGTGCCAGCAGTGAAGCGGGGGGGGGCTATCAGCCCCAGCATTTT. Its protein product is CASSEAGGGYQPQHF.